Listed below are T cell receptor beta chains from one sample, sequenced in a study of blood T cells in healthy people across ages. TCRdb processed the 5' RACE reads anew with MiXCR; each CDR3 protein has one entry. The sample holds under 950,000 distinct CDR3 sequences; 22% are singletons and the top ten take under 25%. The sequenced sample consisted of blood. Receptors originate from an older man in good health. CDR3s include the opening cysteine and the closing phenylalanine or tryptophan. D genes are given only for firm matches. Where a row states a size, it is once, few, many or the class of an expanded clone; other rows omit it.

clone size: .
D gene: .
V gene: TRBV12-3/TRBV12-4
J gene: TRBJ2-5
CDR3 DNA: TGTGCCAGCAGTCCACAGCCGGGACCCCAAGAGACCCAGTACTTC
CDR3 protein: CASSPQPGPQETQYF

clone size: many
D gene: .
V gene: TRBV3-1
J gene: TRBJ1-1
CDR3 DNA: TGTGCCAGCAGCCTCAGCGGCACGCTGAACACTGAAGCTTTCTTT
CDR3 protein: CASSLSGTLNTEAFF

clone size: few
D gene: .
V gene: TRBV6-5
J gene: TRBJ1-4
CDR3 DNA: TGTGCCAGTGGGGGGGGGGCTAATGAAAAACTGTTTTTT
CDR3 protein: CASGGGANEKLFF

clone size: few
D gene: .
V gene: TRBV7-8
J gene: TRBJ2-7
CDR3 DNA: TGTGCCAGCAGCTTAAGGTTGATAACCCAGTACTTC
CDR3 protein: CASSLRLITQYF

clone size: .
D gene: .
V gene: TRBV7-9
J gene: TRBJ1-4
CDR3 DNA: TGTGCCACCAGCCCCAGCCCCAGGGTGGGAGAAAAACTGTTTTTT
CDR3 protein: CATSPSPRVGEKLFF

clone size: .
D gene: .
V gene: TRBV6-5
J gene: TRBJ2-2
CDR3 DNA: TGTGCCAGCAGGGCCGGACTGGGGGCCGGGGAGCTGTTTTTT
CDR3 protein: CASRAGLGAGELFF

clone size: few
D gene: TRBD1
V gene: TRBV5-1
J gene: TRBJ2-2
CDR3 DNA: TGCGCCAGCAGCTTTTTCGGACAGGGGGGCACCGGGGAGCTGTTTTTT
CDR3 protein: CASSFFGQGGTGELFF

clone size: .
D gene: .
V gene: TRBV3-1
J gene: TRBJ1-1
CDR3 DNA: TGTGCCAGCAGCCAAGATTCTAGCCAGAGGACTGAAGCTTTCTTT
CDR3 protein: CASSQDSSQRTEAFF

clone size: .
D gene: TRBD2
V gene: TRBV29-1
J gene: TRBJ2-3
CDR3 DNA: TGCAGCGTTGAAGGGCGGGAGAACACAGATACGCAGTATTTT
CDR3 protein: CSVEGRENTDTQYF

clone size: .
D gene: .
V gene: TRBV6-6
J gene: TRBJ1-5
CDR3 DNA: TGTGCCAGCAGTACCCTTATGGGGGAATATCAGCCCCAGCATTTT
CDR3 protein: CASSTLMGEYQPQHF

clone size: .
D gene: .
V gene: TRBV28
J gene: TRBJ1-1
CDR3 DNA: TGTGCCAGCAGTCTCCTTCTTAGCGGGGGGACTGAAGCTTTCTTT
CDR3 protein: CASSLLLSGGTEAFF

clone size: .
D gene: .
V gene: TRBV6-6
J gene: TRBJ1-2
CDR3 DNA: TGTGCCAGCAGTTACTCGAATTCAGGGATTAACTATGGCTACACCTTC
CDR3 protein: CASSYSNSGINYGYTF

clone size: .
D gene: .
V gene: TRBV10-3
J gene: TRBJ1-1
CDR3 DNA: TGTGCCATCAGTGAGGACAGGACGAACACTGAAGCTTTCTTT
CDR3 protein: CAISEDRTNTEAFF

clone size: many
D gene: .
V gene: TRBV20-1
J gene: TRBJ2-3
CDR3 DNA: TGCAGTGCCCTCGGGACTGGGGTTGGGACGCAGTATTTT
CDR3 protein: CSALGTGVGTQYF

clone size: .
D gene: TRBD1
V gene: TRBV5-1
J gene: TRBJ1-3
CDR3 DNA: TGCGCCAGCAGCTCGGGCGACAGGGGTCGGGGAAACACCATATATTTT
CDR3 protein: CASSSGDRGRGNTIYF

clone size: .
D gene: .
V gene: TRBV6-6
J gene: TRBJ2-2
CDR3 DNA: TGTGCCAGCAGTTACTACGACGGGGACACCGGGGAGCTGTTTTTT
CDR3 protein: CASSYYDGDTGELFF

clone size: few
D gene: .
V gene: TRBV10-3
J gene: TRBJ1-2
CDR3 DNA: TGTGCCATCAGTGATGGGGGTCAGGGGTCTGGCTACACCTTC
CDR3 protein: CAISDGGQGSGYTF

clone size: .
D gene: TRBD1
V gene: TRBV28
J gene: TRBJ1-4
CDR3 DNA: TGTGCCAGCAGTAAAGGACAGGCCCGGGAAAAACTGTTTTTT
CDR3 protein: CASSKGQAREKLFF

clone size: .
D gene: .
V gene: TRBV12-3/TRBV12-4
J gene: TRBJ2-5
CDR3 DNA: TGTGCCAGCCAGGGTTTCGGGACCCAGTACTTC
CDR3 protein: CASQGFGTQYF

clone size: .
D gene: TRBD2
V gene: TRBV20-1
J gene: TRBJ2-5
CDR3 DNA: TGCAGTGCTAGGATCCTAGCGGGGAGCCAAGAGACCCAGTACTTC
CDR3 protein: CSARILAGSQETQYF

clone size: few
D gene: .
V gene: TRBV7-2
J gene: TRBJ1-3
CDR3 DNA: TGTGCCAGCAGCTTTTCAGGTTCTACTGGAAACACCATATATTTT
CDR3 protein: CASSFSGSTGNTIYF

clone size: .
D gene: TRBD1
V gene: TRBV20-1
J gene: TRBJ2-7
CDR3 DNA: TGCAGTGCGCAGCGACAGGGAAGGTACTACGAGCAGTACTTC
CDR3 protein: CSAQRQGRYYEQYF

clone size: .
D gene: TRBD2
V gene: TRBV20-1
J gene: TRBJ2-7
CDR3 DNA: TGCAGTGCAAAAAAGGAACTAGCGGGCTTGAGAACCTACGAGCAGTACTTC
CDR3 protein: CSAKKELAGLRTYEQYF

clone size: once
D gene: TRBD1
V gene: TRBV7-2
J gene: TRBJ2-6
CDR3 DNA: TGTGCCAGCAGCTTAGCCCCCGGACAGGGTAGTGCAGGGGCCAACGTCCTGACTTTC
CDR3 protein: CASSLAPGQGSAGANVLTF

clone size: few
D gene: .
V gene: TRBV7-9
J gene: TRBJ1-2
CDR3 DNA: TGTGCCAGCAGCTTAATTTCCGGGGGGAACTATGGCTACACCTTC
CDR3 protein: CASSLISGGNYGYTF

clone size: few
D gene: .
V gene: TRBV6-5
J gene: TRBJ2-7
CDR3 DNA: TGTGCCAGCAGATCCACAGGTTTCCACGAGCAGTACTTC
CDR3 protein: CASRSTGFHEQYF

clone size: .
D gene: .
V gene: TRBV23-1
J gene: TRBJ2-2
CDR3 DNA: TGCGCCAGCAGTCCCGGCCGTCCCGGGGAGCTGTTTTTT
CDR3 protein: CASSPGRPGELFF

clone size: .
D gene: .
V gene: TRBV5-1
J gene: TRBJ2-1
CDR3 DNA: TGCGCCAGCAGAGCCGACAGCCGCTCCTACAATGAGCAGTTCTTC
CDR3 protein: CASRADSRSYNEQFF

clone size: few
D gene: .
V gene: TRBV20-1
J gene: TRBJ1-4
CDR3 DNA: TGCAGTGCTAGAGATCCCGCCCCGGGGGAAAAACTGTTTTTT
CDR3 protein: CSARDPAPGEKLFF

clone size: .
D gene: .
V gene: TRBV19
J gene: TRBJ2-5
CDR3 DNA: TGTGCCAGTAGTATGGCGGAAGAGACCCAGTACTTC
CDR3 protein: CASSMAEETQYF

clone size: once
D gene: .
V gene: TRBV10-2
J gene: TRBJ2-4
CDR3 DNA: TGCGCCAGCTCCGAGGACATGGCCAAAAACATTCAGTACTTC
CDR3 protein: CASSEDMAKNIQYF

clone size: few
D gene: TRBD1
V gene: TRBV6-6
J gene: TRBJ1-1
CDR3 DNA: TGTGCCAGCAGTTCCTTCCCCGGACAGGGGAGAACTGAAGCTTTCTTT
CDR3 protein: CASSSFPGQGRTEAFF

clone size: .
D gene: TRBD2
V gene: TRBV12-3/TRBV12-4
J gene: TRBJ2-1
CDR3 DNA: TGTGCCAGCACTCCAGGACTAGGCTCCTACAATGAGCAGTTCTTC
CDR3 protein: CASTPGLGSYNEQFF

clone size: .
D gene: .
V gene: TRBV5-1
J gene: TRBJ2-5
CDR3 DNA: TGCGCCAGCAGCTTGGAGTCGCCAGGCCAAGAGCCCCAGTACTTC
CDR3 protein: CASSLESPGQEPQYF

clone size: many
D gene: .
V gene: TRBV18
J gene: TRBJ1-4
CDR3 DNA: TGTGCCAGCTCACCAGGAATAGGGGAGGATGAAAAACTGTTTTTT
CDR3 protein: CASSPGIGEDEKLFF

clone size: .
D gene: .
V gene: TRBV4-1
J gene: TRBJ2-7
CDR3 DNA: TGCGCCAGCAGCCAGGCTGACATTTCGGGGCCCTACGAGCAGTACTTC
CDR3 protein: CASSQADISGPYEQYF

clone size: .
D gene: TRBD1
V gene: TRBV7-9
J gene: TRBJ1-5
CDR3 DNA: TGTGCCAGCAGCCCTTCGGTTCCGGGACAGGCATATCAGCCCCAGCATTTT
CDR3 protein: CASSPSVPGQAYQPQHF